This paragraph reports one T cell receptor beta chain. This record comes from a study of Ad26.COV2.S vaccination and SARS-CoV-2 variants. The wider study: Donor was assigned to the Ad26.COV2.S arm of trial COV1001. Once, or twice with 56 days between doses, Ad26.COV2.S was given intramuscularly.

Assay: immunoSEQ multiplex PCR; the TCRdb copy retains only in-frame clones and omits some. Found here are more than 400,000 clones, 92% of them singletons; the top ten hold approximately 1.6%. Germline trimming cut 7 bases from V and 0 bases from J; bases unmatched to any gene: 9. The CDR3 runs 17 residues. CDR1 LNHDA and CDR2 SQIVND come from the germline V gene (reference sequence). Treatment meaning: around 19 received Ad26.COV2.S at low or high dose, single or two shots; 5 received placebo; per-sample allocation not given. Sampling was done on day 63 after the first vaccine or placebo injection. A Boston adult aged 18-55 years was the donor. What was given as vaccine was an Ad26 vector encoding Wuhan-strain SARS-CoV-2 spike.

V gene TRBV19 combines with J gene TRBJ2-6; 7 positions match TRBD1. This specimen was peripheral blood, taken in a trial of Ad26.COV2.S vaccine versus placebo. This TCR derives from a person between 18 and 60 years old who received the Ad26.COV2.S COVID-19 vaccine or a placebo. The CDR3 here is CASTRQGLLSGANVLTF. The CDR3 nucleotides read TGTGCCAGTACTAGACAGGGTTTACTCTCTGGGGCCAACGTCCTGACTTTC.